The 27 T cell receptor beta chains given below trace back to one sample, sequenced in a study of T cells in Graves' hyperthyroidism and ophthalmopathy. Regions amplified from RNA transcripts were the TCR beta CDR3 regions. HTBI primers were used for first-round RT-PCR of the TCR CDR3. TCRdb redid the calling of the multiplex PCR reads with MiXCR, one entry per CDR3 protein. The table lists more than 500,000 distinct CDR3 sequences, 12% to 15% of them singletons. What was sequenced was blood. Every receptor here comes from a woman aged 40 to 50 with Graves' hyperthyroidism.

The chain uses TRBV5-1 and TRBJ1-3; D unclear. The V end was cut by 5 bases, the J end by 0 bases, with 9 bases between. The CDR3 length is 14 residues. Germline values: CDR1 SGHRS, CDR2 YFSETQ. CDR3 in DNA: TGCGCCAGCAGTCGGACGACCTCTGGAAACACCATATATTTT. It codes for CASSRTTSGNTIYF.

The chain has TRBV7-8 and TRBJ2-7; TRBD2 aligns across 7 bases. V was clipped by 5 bases and J by 1 base; unmatched bases: 5. This CDR3 has 14 residues. CDR1 is SGHVS, CDR2 FQNEAQ, per germline. The CDR3 sequence is CASSQTSVSYEQYF. Here the CDR3 DNA reads TGTGCCAGCAGCCAAACTAGCGTTTCCTACGAGCAGTACTTC.

This clonotype was counted between two and nine times. The chain uses TRBV27 and TRBJ2-1; D is possibly TRBD2 (7 bases). CDR3 length equals 13 residues. V was clipped by 7 bases and J by 9 bases, with 16 bases between them. Germline V gene lookup returns CDR1 MNHEY and CDR2 SMNVEV (reference sequence). CDR3 amino acids: CASNNRERGEQFF. As DNA, the CDR3 is TGTGCCAGCAATAACAGGGAGCGGGGTGAGCAGTTCTTC.

A remark on this clonotype: It is unclear where the CDR3 begins or ends on the DNA, so no DNA is shown, and the CDR3 is as TCRdb lists it. The V and J genes are TRBV7-8 and TRBJ2-2; the D call of TRBD1 is as the table states it, not checked on the DNA. The CDR3 is 15 residues long, counting both termini. Germline V CDR1 and CDR2: SGHVS, FQNEAQ. The CDR3 is CASSSADREPGSCFF.

The CDR3: CASSLGAGQAYEQYF. Written as DNA, the CDR3 is TGCGCCAGCAGCTTGGGGGCTGGACAGGCCTACGAGCAGTACTTC. The chain couples TRBV5-1 to TRBJ2-7; 7 bases map to TRBD1. With 0 bases clipped from V and 2 bases from J, the junction kept 5 bases outside the gene matches. CDR3 length: 15 amino acids. CDR1 is SGHRS and CDR2 is YFSETQ in the germline V gene.

The chain links TRBV7-9 to TRBJ1-5; D gene uncertain. CDR1 is SEHNR and CDR2 is FQNEAQ in the germline V gene (reference sequence). This CDR3 contains 14 residues. V was shortened by 2 bases and J by 5 bases, with 10 bases between the two germline ends. CDR3 sequence (DNA): TGTGCCAGCAGCTTAAAGAATAAAGATCAGCCCCAGCATTTT. It codes for CASSLKNKDQPQHF.

CDR3 DNA: TGTGCCAGCAGCCAAGATATTAGACTAGCGGGAGACAATGAGCAGTTCTTC. Translating gives CASSQDIRLAGDNEQFF. This chain connects TRBV14 to TRBJ2-1, with TRBD2 matching 12 bases. Germline V gene data show CDR1 as SGHDN and CDR2 as FVKESK. V lost 0 bases, J lost 5 bases, and 5 bases stayed unmatched. The CDR3 loop spans 17 amino acids.

Only a few counts were recorded for this clonotype. A much larger clone is a single base away; this may be a read error. The V gene is TRBV2, the J gene TRBJ1-6; the match to TRBD1 covers 12 bases. The CDR3 loop spans 15 amino acids. Germline assignment: CDR1 SNHLY and CDR2 FYNNEI. The ends lost 3 bases at V and 11 bases at J; junction bases unmatched: 5. This chain's CDR3 is CASSEGQGAVTPLHF. DNA of the CDR3: TGTGCCAGCAGTGAGGGACAGGGGGCAGTAACACCCCTCCACTTT.

This clonotype was seen many times. The chain couples TRBV6-1 to TRBJ2-7, with D uncertain. This CDR3 contains 8 residues. CDR1 MNHNS and CDR2 SASEGT come from the germline V gene. V dropped 6 bases and J dropped 10 bases, with 4 bases sitting between them. The CDR3 sequence is CASSEQYF. For the CDR3, the DNA is TGTGCCAGCAGCGAACAGTACTTC.

This clonotype has just a few counts. The V call is TRBV7-9, the J call TRBJ2-5; 7 bases line up with TRBD2. V lost 5 bases, J lost 4 bases, and 7 bases stayed unmatched. The CDR3 sequence is 14 residues long. Germline CDR1 SEHNR, CDR2 FQNEAQ (reference sequence). CDR3 sequence reads: CASSQGLPGETQYF. CDR3 sequence (DNA): TGTGCCAGCAGCCAGGGACTACCAGGAGAGACCCAGTACTTC.

The J gene is TRBJ2-1, the V gene TRBV7-9; D unresolved. Germline values: CDR1 SEHNR, CDR2 FQNEAQ (reference sequence). The V and J ends lost 1 base and 7 bases respectively, with 14 bases between them. The CDR3 has 15 amino acids. CDR3 bases: TGTGCCAGCAGCTTAGGGGTAAATCCGGTAAATGAGCAGTTCTTC. It translates to CASSLGVNPVNEQFF. Full variable domain (missing parts from reference TRBV7-9 and TRBJ2-1): DTGVSQNPRHKITKRGQNVTFRCDPISEHNRLYWYRQTLGQGPEFLTYFQNEAQLEKSRLLSDRFSAERPKGSFSTLEIQRTEQGDSAMYLCASSLGVNPVNEQFFGPGTRLTVL.

This clonotype was picked up many times. The chain is built from TRBV2 and TRBJ1-5; no definite D call. Trimming removed 9 bases at V and 1 base at J, with 13 bases between. The germline CDR1 and CDR2 sequences are SNHLY and FYNNEI. The CDR3 is made up of 14 amino acids. The CDR3 loop reads CASTEGFSNQPQHF. CDR3 sequence (DNA): TGTGCCAGTACGGAGGGTTTCAGCAATCAGCCCCAGCATTTT. Filled out from reference TRBV2 and TRBJ1-5, the complete variable domain reads EPEVTQTPSHQVTQMGQEVILRCVPISNHLYFYWYRQILGQKVEFLVSFYNNEISEKSEIFDDQFSVERPDGSNFTLKIRSTKLEDSAMYFCASTEGFSNQPQHFGDGTRLSIL.

In this sample, this clonotype turned up many times. The chain couples TRBV11-2 to TRBJ2-5; no firm D call. CDR3 size: 13 residues. Germline lookup yields CDR1 SGHAT and CDR2 FQNNGV. Trimming removed 6 bases at V and 1 base at J, with 9 bases between. Written as DNA, the CDR3 is TGTGCCAGCAGGGAGACACTCCAAGAGACCCAGTACTTC. Translated: CASRETLQETQYF.

The table lists this clonotype with many counts. The chain uses TRBV10-3 and TRBJ2-5, with D possibly TRBD2 on 5 matching bases. This CDR3 has 12 residues. Germline V CDR1 and CDR2: ENHRY, SYGVKD. Trimming pared 4 bases from V and 7 bases from J, leaving 10 bases between. In DNA form, the CDR3 reads TGTGCCATCAGTGGGACCGAGGGGACCCAGTACTTC. Protein product: CAISGTEGTQYF.

In this sample, this clonotype turned up a few times. The V gene is TRBV20-1, the J gene TRBJ2-1; D tentatively reads TRBD1 or TRBD2 (5 bases each). CDR3 length: 14 residues. The V and J ends lost 4 bases and 3 bases respectively, with 13 bases between them. Germline CDR1 reads DFQATT; CDR2 reads SNEGSKA (reference sequence). The CDR3 DNA reads TGCAGTGCTACCCGAGGGGAGCTCTACAATGAGCAGTTCTTC. It specifies CSATRGELYNEQFF.

This clonotype was seen more than once but under ten times. The chain joins TRBV4-2 to TRBJ2-3, with 10 positions matching TRBD2. CDR1 is LGHNA, CDR2 YNFKEQ, per germline. The CDR3 sequence is 16 residues long. With V trimmed by 3 bases and J by 0 bases, 3 bases remained unmatched. The CDR3 loop is CASSHRTSGSTDTQYF. In DNA form, the CDR3 reads TGTGCCAGCAGCCACCGGACTAGCGGAAGCACAGATACGCAGTATTTT.

This clonotype appeared a few times. This rearrangement joins TRBV20-1 to TRBJ2-3; 8 bases agree with TRBD2. Trimming at V came to 5 bases and at J to 2 bases, leaving 12 bases not matched to a gene. CDR1 DFQATT and CDR2 SNEGSKA come from the germline V gene (reference sequence). This CDR3 is built from 16 residues. The CDR3 bases are TGCAGTGCTCCACGAGCCACTAGCGGTATCACAGATACGCAGTATTTT. It codes for CSAPRATSGITDTQYF.

The table lists this clonotype with many counts. This chain uses TRBV27 with TRBJ1-2; TRBD1 matches 9 bases. The germline V gene encodes CDR1 MNHEY and CDR2 SMNVEV (reference sequence). The CDR3 consists of 14 residues. V lost 4 bases and J lost 4; bases outside the gene matches: 4. For the CDR3, the DNA is TGTGCCAGCAGTTACAGGGGGCTGAGCTATGGCTACACCTTC. Encoded protein: CASSYRGLSYGYTF.

The CDR3 DNA follows: TGTGCCAGCAGCCCCCTTGGACAGGGGGACGGGGAGCTGTTTTTT. This encodes CASSPLGQGDGELFF. The genes are TRBV7-9 and TRBJ2-2; TRBD1 aligns across 10 bases. With 5 bases clipped from V and 7 bases from J, the junction kept 7 bases outside the gene matches. Germline CDR1 and CDR2: SEHNR and FQNEAQ (reference sequence). The CDR3 has 15 residues.

The V and J genes are TRBV6-2 or TRBV6-3 and TRBJ1-5, with 10 bases aligning to TRBD1. Unmatched junction bases numbered 10, after V lost 5 bases and J lost 12 bases. Germline CDR1 is MNHEY and CDR2 is SVGEGT. This CDR3 contains 14 residues. CDR3 coding DNA: TGTGCCAGCAGTACAGGGACAGGGGCCACCAGCCAGCATTTT. This codes for CASSTGTGATSQHF.

This clonotype appeared a few times. This sequence joins TRBV6-5 and TRBJ2-5, with 11 bases identical to TRBD2. The CDR3 is 16 residues long. The J segment lost 4 bases and the V segment lost 2 bases, leaving 6 bases of the junction unmatched. Per germline, CDR1 MNHEY and CDR2 SVGAGI. CDR3 sequence (DNA): TGTGCCAGCAGTTACCTGGGACTAGCGGTAGGAGAGACCCAGTACTTC. It yields the protein CASSYLGLAVGETQYF.

In DNA form, the CDR3 reads TGTGCCAGTTCCGACAGAACCAATCAGCCCCAGCATTTT. This translates into CASSDRTNQPQHF. V and J are TRBV19 and TRBJ1-5; tentatively, D is TRBD1 (5 bases). CDR3 length: 13 residues. Looked up from germline, CDR1 is LNHDA and CDR2 is SQIVND (reference sequence). Trimming pared 8 bases from V and 3 bases from J, leaving 11 bases between.

The rearrangement uses TRBV2 and TRBJ1-3, with 7 bases lining up with TRBD1. The V gene end was trimmed by 1 base and the J gene end by 8 bases; junction bases not matched to a gene: 14. The CDR3 consists of 17 residues. Germline values: CDR1 SNHLY, CDR2 FYNNEI. The CDR3 loop is CASSEGDSLYLEHTIYF. In DNA, the CDR3 is TGTGCCAGCAGTGAAGGGGACAGTTTATATCTGGAGCACACCATATATTTT. Together with reference TRBV2 and TRBJ1-3, the CDR3 gives the full variable domain: EPEVTQTPSHQVTQMGQEVILRCVPISNHLYFYWYRQILGQKVEFLVSFYNNEISEKSEIFDDQFSVERPDGSNFTLKIRSTKLEDSAMYFCASSEGDSLYLEHTIYFGEGSWLTVV.

This clonotype has a count of ten or more. V gene TRBV14 combines with J gene TRBJ2-3; weak D call: TRBD2 (6 bases). Germline V lookup: CDR1 SGHDN, CDR2 FVKESK. The CDR3 runs to 15 residues. The V end was cut by 4 bases, the J end by 6 bases, with 17 bases between. CDR3 sequence reads: CASSLGPGGADTQYF. The CDR3 region has the DNA TGTGCCAGCAGCCTCGGGCCAGGAGGGGCTGATACGCAGTATTTT.

V gene TRBV12-3 or TRBV12-4 combines with J gene TRBJ1-5; 9 bases align to TRBD1. V lost 6 bases, J lost 0 bases, and 6 bases stayed unmatched. This CDR3 has 16 residues. The CDR3 loop reads CASREDRGNSNQPQHF. In DNA, the CDR3 is TGTGCCAGCAGGGAGGACAGGGGTAATAGCAATCAGCCCCAGCATTTT.

Many counts were recorded for this clonotype. V usage is TRBV7-9 and J usage is TRBJ1-5; D unresolved. V was pared by 2 bases and J by 2 bases, with 10 bases between. Germline V CDR1 and CDR2: SEHNR, FQNEAQ (reference sequence). There are 15 residues in the CDR3. The CDR3 spells CASSLSYAGNQPQHF. The DNA of the CDR3 is TGTGCCAGCAGCTTATCTTATGCCGGCAATCAGCCCCAGCATTTT.

This CDR3 reads CAISGRQNEAFF. CDR3 coding DNA: TGTGCCATCAGTGGTAGACAGAATGAAGCTTTCTTT. V is TRBV10-3 and J is TRBJ1-1; D is possibly TRBD1 (5 bases). The CDR3 spans 12 residues. The germline V and J ends were trimmed by 4 bases and 7 bases, with 10 bases remaining between them. CDR1 is ENHRY, CDR2 SYGVKD, per germline.